The clone carrying this TCR beta chain was recorded once. This sample is drawn from a study of blood T cell repertoires in COVID-19. Profiling relied on immunoSEQ multiplex PCR, and the TCRdb table lists in-frame clones only, not all of them. The table has 200,000 to 300,000 clones, 88% seen once. Contact with a PCR-confirmed or clinician-diagnosed COVID-19 case occurred within 2 weeks of entry. Germline V gives CDR1 SGHTA, CDR2 FQGNSA. V lost 0 bases and J lost 4; bases outside the gene matches: 8. CDR3 length: 18 amino acids. This receptor was obtained from a woman in her thirties or forties who had been exposed to COVID-19. The chain carries TRBV7-2 and TRBJ2-1; 11 bases fit TRBD2. The material sequenced was PBMCs or T cells enriched from blood (not recorded which). CDR3 residues: CASSLARLAGISYNEQFF. The CDR3 region has the DNA TGTGCCAGCAGCTTAGCACGACTAGCGGGAATATCTTACAATGAGCAGTTCTTC.